Given below is one T cell receptor beta chain in context. Its antigen is unknown. Nothing much larger sits one base from this clone, and base qualities are not available. These data belong to a study of T cell changes during pregnancy in multiple sclerosis (dated by TCRdb to 2018 to 2020). Background on the whole study: The study examined how the T cell repertoire changed over the course of pregnancy in women with multiple sclerosis.

The germline V gene sets CDR1 to KGHSH and CDR2 to LQKENI. V is shortened by 5 bases, J by 4 bases, and the region joining them spans 18 bases. Measured from the cysteine to the phenylalanine, the CDR3 is 16 residues long. Only the CDR3 DNA is retained, 48 bases long and in frame from the first base. The method behind the library was the immunoSEQ multiplex PCR assay. TCRdb provides this immuneACCESS table in a form limited to in-frame rearrangements. Some clones are lacking; in checked studies, under half of them reflect an unresolved V gene, and why the rest are absent is not known. Recorded for this sample are tens of thousands of clones; approximately 92% of them occurred a single time. Clones ranked in the top ten supply roughly 0.71% of the sample.

The sequence was collected from a female donor with multiple sclerosis, enrolled in a pregnancy study. Material: CD4+ T cells from peripheral blood mononuclear cells, obtained in the third trimester of pregnancy. The sequence joins TRBV18 to TRBJ1-5, with TRBD1 perhaps the D gene, on 5 matching bases. For the CDR3, the sequence is CASSTPGPGGNQPQHF. The DNA reads TGTGCCAGCTCAACTCCGGGACCCGGGGGTAATCAGCCCCAGCATTTT.